The next 31 T cell receptor beta chains were all read from a single sample in a study of blood T cells in healthy people across ages (dated by TCRdb to 2014 to 2015). The library was generated by 5' RACE. TCRdb shows the sequencer as Illumina HiSeq 2500. The second PCR ran for about 7 to 11 cycles and used a J-beta primer mix along with a sample-barcoded 5' primer. TCRdb's own reprocessing of the public reads used fastp at Q25 and MiXCR and kept productive beta chains. Rows with one shared CDR3 protein collapse into an entry with the most common genes and DNA. Here the sample has roughly 900,000 distinct CDR3 sequences; around 26% occur a single time. 15% to 20% of the sample is taken by the ten largest. Sequenced: blood. These receptors originate from an elderly woman in good health.

The sample holds many counts of this clonotype. The chain uses TRBV20-1 and TRBJ2-3; the D gene is possibly TRBD1 (6 bases). The CDR3 loop spans 17 amino acids. From germline, CDR1 is DFQATT and CDR2 SNEGSKA (reference sequence). Trimming removed 3 bases at V and 2 bases at J, with 21 bases between. This chain's CDR3 is CSARGIVGTQITDTQYF. DNA of the CDR3: TGCAGTGCTAGGGGTATTGTAGGGACACAGATCACAGATACGCAGTATTTT.

Turning to this clonotype: One end of the junction fails to match germline, which may point to a read error. This chain joins TRBV14 and TRBJ1-2, with D perhaps TRBD1 (6 bases). The V gene's germline CDR1 is SGHDN and CDR2 FVKESK. The CDR3 totals 14 residues. CDR3 region: CANSQGLGAYGYTF. CDR3 nucleotides: TGTGCCAACAGCCAAGGTCTGGGGGCCTATGGCTACACCTTC.

CDR3 in DNA: TGTGCCAGCAGCGCCTCAGGGGCCGGGGAGCTGTTTTTT. Protein product: CASSASGAGELFF. The gene calls are TRBV7-7 and TRBJ2-2; D might be TRBD1 (6 bases). The V gene lost 5 bases and the J gene lost 6 bases, with 10 bases spanning the gap. Germline CDR1 reads SSHAT; CDR2 reads FNYEAQ (reference sequence). This CDR3 comprises 13 residues.

The table lists this clonotype with many counts. J is TRBJ2-5 and V is TRBV7-2; D call uncertain. Germline V gene data show CDR1 as SGHTA and CDR2 as FQGNSA. CDR3 size: 11 residues. V lost 4 bases and J 4 bases, leaving 4 bases between the germline ends. CDR3 sequence reads: CASSWTETQYF. The CDR3 coding sequence is TGTGCCAGCAGCTGGACAGAGACCCAGTACTTC.

This clonotype came up many times. J is TRBJ2-3 and V is TRBV7-2; a weak D match, TRBD2 (6 bases). From germline, CDR1 is SGHTA and CDR2 FQGNSA. Deletions cut 5 bases from V and 2 bases from J, with 14 bases between. CDR3 length: 15 amino acids. CDR3 protein: CASSPKAGPTDTQYF. CDR3 in DNA: TGTGCCAGCAGCCCAAAGGCGGGGCCCACAGATACGCAGTATTTT.

In this sample, this clonotype turned up many times. CDR3 residues: CATSDPDTDTQYF. DNA of the CDR3: TGTGCCACCAGTGATCCAGACACAGATACGCAGTATTTT. The chain employs TRBV24-1 and TRBJ2-3; D gene unclear. The germline V gene encodes CDR1 KGHDR and CDR2 SFDVKD. The CDR3 is made up of 13 amino acids. Trimming took 3 bases from V and 2 from J, leaving 5 bases between them.

This clonotype showed up many times. This chain connects TRBV20-1 to TRBJ1-2, with D perhaps matching TRBD1 (5 bases). CDR3 length equals 13 residues. Looked up from germline, CDR1 is DFQATT and CDR2 is SNEGSKA (reference sequence). V lost 6 bases, J lost 4 bases, and 15 bases lay in between. The CDR3 is CSALQAPFYGYTF. The CDR3 DNA sequence: TGCAGTGCCCTACAGGCCCCCTTCTATGGCTACACCTTC.

This clonotype appeared many times. The chain combines TRBV2 with TRBJ2-6; 10 bases map to TRBD1. The CDR3 is 16 residues long. From germline, CDR1 is SNHLY and CDR2 FYNNEI. V lost 6 bases and J lost 1; bases outside the gene matches: 3. CDR3 protein: CASRTGGPSGANVLTF. The DNA for the CDR3 is TGTGCCAGCAGGACAGGGGGCCCATCTGGGGCCAACGTCCTGACTTTC.

This clonotype was recorded a few times. The rearrangement uses TRBV7-9 and TRBJ2-7; perhaps D is TRBD1 or TRBD2 (6 bases each). CDR3 size: 14 residues. V lost 5 bases and J 7 bases, leaving 18 bases between the germline ends. The germline V gene has CDR1 SEHNR and CDR2 FQNEAQ (reference sequence). CDR3 coding DNA: TGTGCCAGCAGCACCGAGGGGGGCCACAATGAGCAGTACTTC. Translation gives CASSTEGGHNEQYF.

Comment on this clonotype: A much larger clone lies a single base off, so this may be a read error. This chain links TRBV6-6 with TRBJ2-1; 7 nucleotides match TRBD2. The closer fit of TRBJ2-7 to the DNA end suggests the J call may be wrong. CDR1 MNHNY and CDR2 SVGAGI come from the germline V gene (reference sequence). The CDR3 runs to 17 residues. The CDR3 nucleotides read TGTGCCAGCAGCACTCCCCCCTCCGGGGGGTTTTACAATGAGCAGTACTTC. Residues: CASSTPPSGGFYNEQYF.

In its sample, this clonotype was seen a few times. The germline gene is not matched at one end of the junction; a read error may be the cause. The chain combines TRBV6-6 with TRBJ2-5; TRBD1 is a possible D gene (6 bases). Germline values: CDR1 MNHNY, CDR2 SVGAGI (reference sequence). This CDR3 spans 18 amino acids. CDR3 protein: CTSRIRRTLQGRQETQYF. The CDR3 nucleotides read TGTACCAGCAGGATCCGACGAACCCTACAGGGCCGGCAAGAGACCCAGTACTTC.

This clonotype was detected many times. V is TRBV6-5 and J is TRBJ2-3; D possibly uses TRBD1 or TRBD2 (6 bases each). Germline V gives CDR1 MNHEY, CDR2 SVGAGI. CDR3 length: 15 residues. V gave up 6 bases and J gave up 7 bases, with 20 bases separating them. CDR3 amino acids: CASRPPGARGYTQYF. The CDR3 bases are TGTGCCAGCAGACCCCCGGGGGCCCGGGGGTATACGCAGTATTTT.

This clonotype was seen ten or more times. The chain is built from TRBV2 and TRBJ2-7, with D tentatively TRBD1 (6 bases). CDR3 length: 13 amino acids. Germline-derived CDR1 and CDR2 are SNHLY and FYNNEI. V lost 8 bases, J lost 4 bases, and 15 bases lay in between. Here the CDR3 reads CASQGQGKYEQYF. The CDR3 DNA is TGTGCCAGCCAGGGGCAGGGAAAATACGAGCAGTACTTC.

This clonotype was picked up many times. The chain carries TRBV7-9 and TRBJ1-1; possible D gene TRBD1, 5 bases. With 7 bases removed from V and 2 bases from J, the gap between germline ends came to 8 bases. This CDR3 region has 12 residues. Germline V lookup: CDR1 SEHNR, CDR2 FQNEAQ (reference sequence). Here the CDR3 DNA reads TGTGCCAGCAAGAGGGGAAACACTGAAGCTTTCTTT. Amino acids: CASKRGNTEAFF.

On this clonotype: A much bigger clone sits one base away, suggesting this may be a read error. The J gene is TRBJ1-6, the V gene TRBV5-5; D is ambiguous. Germline CDR1 reads SGHKS; CDR2 reads YYEKEE (reference sequence). The V end was cut by 4 bases, the J end by 8 bases, with 7 bases between. The length of the CDR3 is 12 residues. This CDR3 reads CASSTRDSPLHF. The CDR3 coding sequence is TGTGCCAGCAGCACAAGGGATTCACCCCTCCACTTT.

Concerning this clonotype: A read error is possible here, since a much larger clone lies one base away. This chain connects TRBV6-5 to TRBJ2-7, with 13 bases lining up with TRBD2. The CDR3 is 17 amino acids. Germline V gene sequence: CDR1 MNHEY, CDR2 SVGAGI. The CDR3: CAGSYGTSGAPWEEQYF. CDR3 nucleotides: TGTGCCGGCAGTTACGGGACTAGCGGGGCCCCCTGGGAAGAGCAGTACTTC.

The chain is built from TRBV30 and TRBJ1-1; D gene ambiguous. The CDR3 is 11 residues long. The V end was cut by 2 bases, the J end by 4 bases, with 5 bases between. Germline V gives CDR1 GTSNPN, CDR2 SVGIG (reference sequence). This chain's CDR3 is CAWSHRTEAFF. DNA for the CDR3: TGTGCCTGGAGTCATCGCACTGAAGCTTTCTTT.

In its sample, this clonotype was seen a few times. This chain connects TRBV27 to TRBJ1-2; 9 bases are a match to TRBD1. This CDR3 region has 14 residues. V trimming: 4 bases; J trimming: 4 bases; junction bases outside the gene matches: 4. CDR1 and CDR2 (germline): MNHEY, SMNVEV (reference sequence). The DNA of the CDR3 is TGTGCCAGCAGTTCCATGACAGGGGGCTATGGCTACACCTTC. It specifies CASSSMTGGYGYTF.

Concerning this clonotype itself: A read error may account for a junction end that differs from germline. J is TRBJ1-5 and V is TRBV29-1, with D uncertain. The CDR3 loop spans 12 amino acids. The germline V gene has CDR1 SQVTM and CDR2 ANQGSEA. This CDR3 is CNVVDGNQPQHF. The CDR3 DNA reads as TGCAACGTTGTAGACGGGAATCAGCCCCAGCATTTT.

This clonotype was detected only a few times. The V call is TRBV7-6, the J call TRBJ2-5; D tentatively reads TRBD1 or TRBD2 (6 bases each). V was pared by 3 bases and J by 2 bases, with 10 bases between. Germline-derived CDR1 and CDR2 are SGHVS and FNYEAQ. The CDR3 totals 14 residues. The CDR3 reads CASSFAGHQETQYF. In DNA form, the CDR3 reads TGTGCCAGCAGCTTTGCGGGACATCAAGAGACCCAGTACTTC. The variable domain in full, completed from reference TRBV7-6 and TRBJ2-5, reads GAGVSQSPRYKVTKRGQDVALRCDPISGHVSLYWYRQALGQGPEFLTYFNYEAQQDKSGLPNDRFSAERPEGSISTLTIQRTEQRDSAMYRCASSFAGHQETQYFGPGTRLLVL.

The chain is built from TRBV20-1 and TRBJ1-5, with unresolved D. Trimming pared 3 bases from V and 2 bases from J, leaving 23 bases between. CDR1 is DFQATT and CDR2 is SNEGSKA in the germline V gene (reference sequence). The CDR3 has 18 amino acids. CDR3 sequence reads: CSASIILSGRRRNQPQHF. The CDR3 DNA reads as TGCAGTGCTAGTATAATATTGTCAGGCCGTAGGCGCAATCAGCCCCAGCATTTT.

The chain is built from TRBV7-2 and TRBJ2-5; D is unresolved. The CDR3 is made up of 14 amino acids. Germline assignment: CDR1 SGHTA and CDR2 FQGNSA. V lost 3 bases to trimming and J lost 5 bases, with 13 bases between them. CDR3 DNA: TGTGCCAGCAGCTTTAGTTGGGATTCGGAGACCCAGTACTTC. The encoded protein is CASSFSWDSETQYF. The full variable domain, completed using reference TRBV7-2 and TRBJ2-5, is GAGVSQSPSNKVTEKGKDVELRCDPISGHTALYWYRQSLGQGLEFLIYFQGNSAPDKSGLPSDRFSAERTGGSVSTLTIQRTQQEDSAVYLCASSFSWDSETQYFGPGTRLLVL.

This clonotype was counted between two and nine times. The junction differs from germline at one of its ends, possibly a read error. This chain links TRBV7-9 with TRBJ1-1; no reliable D call. This CDR3 has 15 amino acids. Germline values: CDR1 SEHNR, CDR2 FQNEAQ (reference sequence). The CDR3 nucleotides are TGTGCCAGCAGCTTAGCGGAACTCCTGAACACTGAAGTTTTCTTT. Residues: CASSLAELLNTEVFF.

This clonotype was recorded many times. The chain is built from TRBV6-6 and TRBJ2-5; TRBD2 is a possible D gene (6 bases). Trimming cost V 7 bases and J 4 bases, with 19 bases left between them. There are 15 residues in the CDR3. CDR1 is MNHNY, CDR2 SVGAGI, per germline (reference sequence). The CDR3 here is CASTTGEARGETQYF. The CDR3 DNA sequence: TGTGCCAGCACTACGGGGGAAGCGAGGGGAGAGACCCAGTACTTC.

The chain carries TRBV7-2 and TRBJ2-2, with 7 nucleotides matching TRBD1. The V and J ends lost 6 bases and 4 bases, in that order; junction bases with no gene match: 5. The CDR3 covers 14 residues. From germline, CDR1 is SGHTA and CDR2 FQGNSA. CDR3 sequence reads: CASSFTGVTGELFF. DNA for the CDR3: TGTGCCAGCAGTTTTACAGGGGTCACCGGGGAGCTGTTTTTT. Full variable domain (missing parts from reference TRBV7-2 and TRBJ2-2): GAGVSQSPSNKVTEKGKDVELRCDPISGHTALYWYRQSLGQGLEFLIYFQGNSAPDKSGLPSDRFSAERTGGSVSTLTIQRTQQEDSAVYLCASSFTGVTGELFFGEGSRLTVL.

The rearrangement uses TRBV6-2 or TRBV6-3 and TRBJ2-5; 7 positions match TRBD1. The V gene's germline CDR1 is MNHEY and CDR2 SVGEGT. This CDR3 spans 15 amino acids. V lost 6 bases, J lost 1 base, and 8 bases stayed unmatched. The CDR3 bases are TGTGCCAGCAGGGTAGGACAGGAGCTCCAAGAGACCCAGTACTTC. This codes for CASRVGQELQETQYF.

This clonotype was found many times. The rearrangement links TRBV6-2 or TRBV6-3 to TRBJ2-7, with 9 bases lining up with TRBD1. The V and J ends lost 6 bases and 5 bases, in that order; junction bases with no gene match: 5. The CDR3 contains 13 residues. Germline loops: CDR1 MNHEY, CDR2 SVGEGT. The CDR3 here is CASSETGGHEQYF. DNA for the CDR3: TGTGCCAGCAGCGAAACAGGGGGCCACGAGCAGTACTTC.

This clonotype came up many times. V usage is TRBV28 and J usage is TRBJ2-7; D call uncertain. Germline V gives CDR1 MDHEN, CDR2 SYDVKM. Trimming left V 7 bases short and J 5 bases short, with 21 bases between. This CDR3 region has 15 residues. CDR3 sequence: CASIPLGRAIDEQYF. As DNA, the CDR3 is TGTGCCAGCATCCCTCTTGGAAGGGCTATCGACGAGCAGTACTTC.

This clonotype occurred many times. The V call is TRBV7-2, the J call TRBJ2-1; 7 positions agree with TRBD1. V lost 5 bases to trimming and J lost 7 bases; unmatched junction nucleotides: 8. In germline, CDR1 is SGHTA, CDR2 FQGNSA. The CDR3 extends over 14 amino acids. Written as DNA, the CDR3 is TGTGCCAGCAGCGGTCGACAGGGTAGGAATGAGCAGTTCTTC. Its protein product is CASSGRQGRNEQFF.

This clonotype was seen ten or more times. The genes are TRBV20-1 and TRBJ2-5; 9 bases agree with TRBD2. This CDR3 region has 16 residues. The germline CDR1 and CDR2 sequences are DFQATT and SNEGSKA (reference sequence). V lost 3 bases to trimming and J lost 2 bases; unmatched junction nucleotides: 10. CDR3 DNA: TGCAGTGCTAGGGCCCAGCGGGGGGCTTTACAAGAGACCCAGTACTTC. It is translated as CSARAQRGALQETQYF.

In its sample, this clonotype was seen many times. The chain links TRBV5-1 to TRBJ2-1; 9 nucleotides align to TRBD1. Unmatched junction bases numbered 5, after V lost 3 bases and J lost 4 bases. Germline V lookup: CDR1 SGHRS, CDR2 YFSETQ. This CDR3 spans 15 amino acids. The CDR3 loop is CASSSTGGGYNEQFF. In DNA, the CDR3 is TGCGCCAGCAGCTCGACAGGGGGGGGGTACAATGAGCAGTTCTTC.